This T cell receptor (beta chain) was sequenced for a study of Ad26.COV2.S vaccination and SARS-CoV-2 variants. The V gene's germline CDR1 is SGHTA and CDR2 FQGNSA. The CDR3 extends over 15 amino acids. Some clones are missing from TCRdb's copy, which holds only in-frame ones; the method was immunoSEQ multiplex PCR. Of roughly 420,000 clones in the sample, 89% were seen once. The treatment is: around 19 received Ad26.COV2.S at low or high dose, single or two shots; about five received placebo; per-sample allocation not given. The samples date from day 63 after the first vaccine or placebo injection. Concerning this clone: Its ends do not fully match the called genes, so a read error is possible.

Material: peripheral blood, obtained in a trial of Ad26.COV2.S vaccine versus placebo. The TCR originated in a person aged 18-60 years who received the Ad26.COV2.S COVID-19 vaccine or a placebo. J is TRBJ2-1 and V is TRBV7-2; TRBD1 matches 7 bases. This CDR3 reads CASSLDRVRSYEQFF. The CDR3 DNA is TGTGCCAGCAGTTTAGACAGGGTGAGGAGCTATGAGCAGTTCTTC.